The clone carrying this TCR beta chain has at least ten counts. Looked up from germline, CDR1 is MNHEY and CDR2 is SVGEGT. The CDR3 has 14 residues. V dropped 5 bases and J dropped 5 bases, with 15 bases sitting between them. The data derive from a study of low-dose radiotherapy and immunotherapy resistance in tumors. The overall study: Intravenous administration to patients comprised nivolumab at 240 mg every two weeks and ipilimumab at 1 mg/kg every six weeks.

Stated time point: after trial treatment. Sample treatment: LDRT plus nivolumab, ipilimumab, low-dose cyclophosphamide and aspirin (RACIN trial). Nivolumab, ipilimumab, aspirin, low-dose cyclophosphamide and low-dose radiotherapy were given to donors. First-strand cDNA used TRAV- and TRBV-specific primers, covering alpha and beta chains. TCRs were put through roughly 20 PCR cycles of amplification with Phusion. A constant-region primer and the V-primer adapter served as the primer pair. TCRdb re-called the reads with MiXCR, one entry per CDR3 protein. The top ten hold roughly 3.9% of the sample, which has fewer than 110,000 distinct CDR3 sequences, around 21% seen once.

The origin of this receptor is a male donor with prostate cancer. The sequenced sample was PBMCs, obtained after low-dose radiotherapy plus immunotherapy. This rearrangement joins TRBV6-2 or TRBV6-3 to TRBJ1-1, with D perhaps TRBD1 (6 bases). DNA of the CDR3: TGTGCCAGCAGTCCGACAGGCCGAAGGACTGAAGCTTTCTTT. Amino acids: CASSPTGRRTEAFF.